This T cell receptor beta chain was recorded in a study of Ad26.COV2.S vaccination and SARS-CoV-2 variants. Treatment here: around 19 received Ad26.COV2.S at low or high dose, single or two shots; several received placebo; per-sample allocation not given. Sampling happened 63 days after the first vaccine or placebo injection. The method was immunoSEQ multiplex PCR; TCRdb's version includes in-frame clones alone and lacks a portion of them. Of about 350,000 clones listed, around 84% are singletons. The sample in question was peripheral blood, obtained in a trial of Ad26.COV2.S vaccine versus placebo. The receptor was isolated from a person aged 18-60 years who received the Ad26.COV2.S COVID-19 vaccine or a placebo.

This chain's CDR3 is CASSRPGQTLSGANVLTF. The CDR3 region has the DNA TGTGCCAGCTCACGGCCGGGACAGACACTCTCTGGGGCCAACGTCCTGACTTTC. J is TRBJ2-6 and V is TRBV18, with 7 bases aligning to TRBD1. The CDR3 covers 18 residues. Germline CDR1 and CDR2: KGHSH and LQKENI. V shed 4 bases, J shed 0 bases, and the junction held 9 bases outside the gene matches.